What follows describes a single T cell receptor beta chain. This CDR3 contains 15 residues. V dropped 9 bases and J dropped 6; count of bases not matched to a gene: 14. Germline CDR1 and CDR2: MDHEN and SYDVKM. In the source study's methods: Estimates of nucleated cell counts were drawn from the amplification of reference gene primers. Data came from immunoSEQ multiplex PCR; TCRdb stores just in-frame clones and leaves some out. V and J calls and clone size are as listed in that table; D and trimming were resolved from the DNA. The data contain roughly 70,000 clones, 90% of them singletons. This record belongs to a study of blood T cell repertoires in COVID-19. The overall study: Collection of acute and convalescent COVID-19 samples took place in the United States, Italy and Spain. T cells, B-cell-depleted T cells, or PBMCs supplied cDNA or gDNA.

The receptor's source is a human donor in a cohort sampled during active COVID-19. The sequenced sample was peripheral blood. This chain joins TRBV28 and TRBJ2-3; TRBD2 matches 8 bases. The CDR3 protein is CASTAGGPPVDTQYF. The DNA of the CDR3 is TGTGCCAGTACCGCGGGGGGCCCCCCGGTGGATACGCAGTATTTT.